A selection of T cell receptor beta chains follows, all from one sample in a study of cytomegalovirus exposure and HLA in healthy donors. Method: immunoSEQ multiplex PCR; TCRdb's copy keeps in-frame clones and lacks some. Here the sample spans 150,000 to 200,000 clones, around 77% being singletons. Sequenced input: PBMCs. The receptors were gathered from a woman aged 25 to 39 in good health and CMV-seronegative. CDR3s include the opening cysteine and the closing phenylalanine or tryptophan. Clone size is given for some rows only: seen once, a few or many times, or a class if the clone is expanded.

size: -
J: TRBJ2-5
V: TRBV7-9
CDR3: CASSPSLGQRQETQYF

size: -
J: TRBJ2-5
V: TRBV4-1
CDR3: CASSQDTGKETQYF

size: few
J: TRBJ1-4
V: TRBV5-6
CDR3: CASSPVGQGEKLFF

size: -
J: TRBJ1-2
V: TRBV5-1
CDR3: CASSLEDRANYGYTF

size: -
J: TRBJ2-1
V: TRBV18
CDR3: CASSPFQHDNEQFF

size: -
J: TRBJ1-1
V: TRBV14
CDR3: CASSQRQGALNTEAFF

size: -
J: TRBJ1-2
V: TRBV19
CDR3: CASTSGVNYGYTF

size: -
J: TRBJ2-7
V: TRBV6-1
CDR3: CASWSSGGAYEQYF

size: -
J: TRBJ1-1
V: TRBV10-1
CDR3: CASSHRGRGEAFF

size: -
J: TRBJ1-2
V: TRBV7-2
CDR3: CASSLDREHGYTF

size: -
J: TRBJ1-2
V: TRBV10-3
CDR3: CAISLDGEGGYTF

size: -
J: TRBJ2-4
V: TRBV2
CDR3: CASSASRAKNIQYF

size: -
J: TRBJ1-6
V: TRBV6-1
CDR3: CASSESGYNSPLHF

size: -
J: TRBJ2-5
V: TRBV10-3
CDR3: CAIRRGLGQETQYF

size: -
J: TRBJ2-5
V: TRBV5-4
CDR3: CASSLQGGGAETQYF

size: few
J: TRBJ1-1
V: TRBV9
CDR3: CASSPITVPTEAFF

size: once
J: TRBJ1-5
V: TRBV19
CDR3: CASGAGKKQPQHF

size: -
J: TRBJ2-1
V: TRBV7-9
CDR3: CASSFGTGGRPQFF

size: -
J: TRBJ2-7
V: TRBV6-1
CDR3: CASSEAHFLQGPYEQYF

size: -
J: TRBJ2-7
V: TRBV6-5
CDR3: CASSYLGPARGGEQYF

size: -
J: TRBJ2-6
V: TRBV19
CDR3: CASSSSILSGANVLTF

size: -
J: TRBJ1-2
V: TRBV5-1
CDR3: CASSRESYGYTF